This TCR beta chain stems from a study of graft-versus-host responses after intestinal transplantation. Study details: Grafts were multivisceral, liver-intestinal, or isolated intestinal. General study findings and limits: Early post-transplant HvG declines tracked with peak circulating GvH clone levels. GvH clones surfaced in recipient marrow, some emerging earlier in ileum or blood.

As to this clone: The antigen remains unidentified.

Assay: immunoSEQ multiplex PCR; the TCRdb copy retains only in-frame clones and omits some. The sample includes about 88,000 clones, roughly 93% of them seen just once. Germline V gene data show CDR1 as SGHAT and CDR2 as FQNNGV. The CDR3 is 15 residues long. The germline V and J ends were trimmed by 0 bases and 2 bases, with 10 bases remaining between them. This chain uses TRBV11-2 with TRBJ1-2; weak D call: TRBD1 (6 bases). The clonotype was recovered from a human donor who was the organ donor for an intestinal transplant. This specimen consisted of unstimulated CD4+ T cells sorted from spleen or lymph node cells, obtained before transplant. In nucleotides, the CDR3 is TGTGCCAGCAGCTTAGATCGGGGGACAAACTATGGCTACACCTTC. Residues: CASSLDRGTNYGYTF.